The clone carrying this TCR beta chain has a count of ten or more. Amplified regions were TCR beta CDR3 sequences from RNA transcripts. A first-round RT-PCR of the TCR CDR3 used the HTBI primer set. In TCRdb, the multiplex PCR reads were re-called with MiXCR into one record per CDR3 protein. The profile covers around 340,000 distinct CDR3 sequences, with approximately 13% appearing a single time and around 24% taken by the ten largest. This specimen comes from a study of T cells in Graves' hyperthyroidism and ophthalmopathy. J was trimmed by 7 bases and V by 6 bases; bases with no gene match: 4. The CDR3 runs to 15 residues. CDR1 and CDR2 from the germline V gene are SNHLY and FYNNEI.

The source is a woman aged 25 to 39 with Graves' hyperthyroidism. The chain combines TRBV2 with TRBJ2-1; 15 bases are shared with TRBD2. Sequenced material: blood. For the CDR3, the DNA is TGTGCCAGCAGAATCGGGACTAGCGGGAGGAATGAGCAGTTCTTC. As protein: CASRIGTSGRNEQFF.